The source of this T cell receptor beta chain is a study of shared clonotypes between healthy human individuals. Measured with immunoSEQ multiplex PCR; TCRdb has only the in-frame clones, and not every one. Of 800,000 or so clones listed, 90% to 98% are singletons. Naive CD8 isolation took CD45RO-negative cells positively selected for CCR7 and excluded terminally differentiated effector memory CD45RA+ cells. Sequencing was done on a sample of naive CD8+ T cells sorted from blood. This receptor was identified in a man aged 25 to 40 in good health.

CDR3 amino acids: CASSLDSNQPQHF. The CDR3, as DNA: TGTGCCAGCAGCTTAGACAGCAATCAGCCCCAGCATTTT. The rearrangement joins TRBV7-9 to TRBJ1-5; D unresolved. Germline loops: CDR1 SEHNR, CDR2 FQNEAQ (reference sequence). The CDR3 is 13 residues long. The ends were cut back, 1 base at V and 1 base at J, with 2 bases in the middle.